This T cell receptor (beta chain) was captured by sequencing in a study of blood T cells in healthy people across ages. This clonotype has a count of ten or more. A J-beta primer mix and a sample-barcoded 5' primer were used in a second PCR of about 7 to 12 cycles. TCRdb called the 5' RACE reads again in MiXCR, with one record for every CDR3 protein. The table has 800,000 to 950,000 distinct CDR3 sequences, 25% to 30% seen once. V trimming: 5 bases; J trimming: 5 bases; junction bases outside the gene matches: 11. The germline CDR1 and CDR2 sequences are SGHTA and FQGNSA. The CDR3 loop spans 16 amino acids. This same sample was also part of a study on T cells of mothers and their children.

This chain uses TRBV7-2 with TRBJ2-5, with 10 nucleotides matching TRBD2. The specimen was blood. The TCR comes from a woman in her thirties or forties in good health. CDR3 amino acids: CASSPGASGGGETQYF. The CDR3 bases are TGTGCCAGCAGCCCCGGGGCTAGCGGGGGAGGGGAGACCCAGTACTTC.